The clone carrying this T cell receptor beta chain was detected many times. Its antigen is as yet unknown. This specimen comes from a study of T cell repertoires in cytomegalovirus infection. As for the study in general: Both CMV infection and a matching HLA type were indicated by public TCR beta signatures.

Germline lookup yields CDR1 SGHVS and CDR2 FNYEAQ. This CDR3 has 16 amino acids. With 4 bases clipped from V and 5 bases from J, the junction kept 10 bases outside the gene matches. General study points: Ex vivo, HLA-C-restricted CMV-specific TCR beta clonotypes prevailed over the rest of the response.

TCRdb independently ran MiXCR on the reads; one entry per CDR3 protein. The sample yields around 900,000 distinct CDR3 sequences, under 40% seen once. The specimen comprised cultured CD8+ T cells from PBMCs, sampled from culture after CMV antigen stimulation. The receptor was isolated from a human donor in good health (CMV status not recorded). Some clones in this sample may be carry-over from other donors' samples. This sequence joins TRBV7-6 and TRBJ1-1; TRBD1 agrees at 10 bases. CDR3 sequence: CASSSGQGRRTTEAFF. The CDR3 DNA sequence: TGTGCCAGCAGCTCGGGACAGGGGCGAAGAACGACTGAAGCTTTCTTT.